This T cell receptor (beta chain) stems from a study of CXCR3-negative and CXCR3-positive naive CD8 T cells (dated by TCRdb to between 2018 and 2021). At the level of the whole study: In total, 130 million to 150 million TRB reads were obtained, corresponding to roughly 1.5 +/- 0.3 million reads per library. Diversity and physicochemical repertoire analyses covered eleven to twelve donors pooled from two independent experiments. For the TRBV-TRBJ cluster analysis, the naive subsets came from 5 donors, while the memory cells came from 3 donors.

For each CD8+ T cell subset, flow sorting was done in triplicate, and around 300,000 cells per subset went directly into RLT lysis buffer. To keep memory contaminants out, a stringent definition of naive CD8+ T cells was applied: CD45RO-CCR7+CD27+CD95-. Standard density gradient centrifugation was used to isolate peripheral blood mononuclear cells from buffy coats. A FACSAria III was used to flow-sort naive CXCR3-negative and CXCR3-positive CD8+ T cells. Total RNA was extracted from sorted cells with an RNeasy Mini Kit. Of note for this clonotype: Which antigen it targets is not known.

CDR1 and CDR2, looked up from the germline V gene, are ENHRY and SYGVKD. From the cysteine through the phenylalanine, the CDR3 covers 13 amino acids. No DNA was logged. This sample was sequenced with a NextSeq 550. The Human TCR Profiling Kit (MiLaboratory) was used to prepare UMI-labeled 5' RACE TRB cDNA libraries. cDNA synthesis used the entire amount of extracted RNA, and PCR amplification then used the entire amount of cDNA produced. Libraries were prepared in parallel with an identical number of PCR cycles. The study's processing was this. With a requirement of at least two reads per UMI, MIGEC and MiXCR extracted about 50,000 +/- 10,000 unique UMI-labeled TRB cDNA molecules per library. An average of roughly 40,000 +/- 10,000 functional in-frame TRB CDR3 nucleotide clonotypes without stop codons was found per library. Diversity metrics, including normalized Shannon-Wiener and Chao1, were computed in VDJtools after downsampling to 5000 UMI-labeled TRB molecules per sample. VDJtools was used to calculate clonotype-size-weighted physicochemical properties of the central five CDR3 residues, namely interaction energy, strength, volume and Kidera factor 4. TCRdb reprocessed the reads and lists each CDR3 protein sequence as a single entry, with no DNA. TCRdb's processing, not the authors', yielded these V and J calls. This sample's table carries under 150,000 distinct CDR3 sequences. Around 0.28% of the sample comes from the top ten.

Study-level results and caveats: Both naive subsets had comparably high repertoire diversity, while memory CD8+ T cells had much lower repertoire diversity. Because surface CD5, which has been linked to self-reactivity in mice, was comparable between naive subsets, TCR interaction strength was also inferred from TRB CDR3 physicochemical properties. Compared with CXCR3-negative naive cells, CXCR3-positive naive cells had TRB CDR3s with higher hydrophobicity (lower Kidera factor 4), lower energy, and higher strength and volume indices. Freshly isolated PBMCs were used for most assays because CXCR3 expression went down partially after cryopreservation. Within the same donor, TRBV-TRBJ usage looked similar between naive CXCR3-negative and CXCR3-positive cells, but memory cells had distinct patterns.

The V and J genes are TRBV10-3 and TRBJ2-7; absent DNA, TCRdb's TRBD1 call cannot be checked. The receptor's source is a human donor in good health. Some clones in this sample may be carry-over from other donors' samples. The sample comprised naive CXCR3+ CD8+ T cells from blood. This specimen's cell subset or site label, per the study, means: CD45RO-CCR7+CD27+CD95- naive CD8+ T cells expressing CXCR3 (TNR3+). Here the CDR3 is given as CAIWGGQGYEQYF.